This TCR beta chain was recorded in a study of blood T cell repertoires in COVID-19. Methods used by the authors: Nucleated cell number was recorded as an estimate derived from reference gene primer amplification. This table comes from immunoSEQ multiplex PCR, and its TCRdb copy is limited to in-frame clones, with some not included. The V and J calls and clone size come from that table; D and trimming were worked out from the DNA. This table has approximately 150,000 clones, 87% appearing once. Trimming shortened V by 3 bases and J by 0 bases, and 7 bases separated the two germline ends. The CDR3 runs 13 residues. In germline, CDR1 is GTSNPN, CDR2 SVGIG (reference sequence).

The sequenced material came from peripheral blood. This sequence was found in a man of 80 years or more with acute or convalescent COVID-19. The rearrangement uses TRBV30 and TRBJ2-3; D perhaps matches TRBD1 (5 bases). CDR3 DNA: TGTGCCTGGAGGACAGCTAGCACAGATACGCAGTATTTT. Translated: CAWRTASTDTQYF.